The T cell receptor beta chain described here comes from a study of early T cells in non-severe SARS-CoV-2 infection. Study information: Bulk RNA from unsorted whole blood was sequenced; chains were unpaired.

The germline gives CDR1 LNHDA, CDR2 SQIVND (reference sequence). V gave up 6 bases and J gave up 7 bases; unmatched junction bases: 13. This CDR3 contains 16 residues. Concerning this clonotype itself: Its antigen is unidentified.

Findings and caveats of the study: Lookups in VDJdb leaned toward anti-spike CD8 responses and missed private and CD4 specificities.

Unique molecular identifiers were affixed to single, distinct cDNA molecules. MiXCR was run by TCRdb on the 5' RACE reads, yielding one entry per CDR3 protein. This repertoire shows 65,000 to 95,000 distinct CDR3 sequences, 15% to 20% found once; its top ten account for 2.5% to 3%. The TCR originated in an adult who was a healthcare worker with PCR-confirmed SARS-CoV-2 infection or an uninfected control (not recorded which). This sequence joins TRBV19 and TRBJ2-7, with 12 bases matching TRBD1. The specimen was whole blood. Here the CDR3 reads CASSILPGQGAREQYF. As DNA, the CDR3 is TGTGCCAGTAGCATACTCCCGGGACAGGGGGCGAGAGAGCAGTACTTC.